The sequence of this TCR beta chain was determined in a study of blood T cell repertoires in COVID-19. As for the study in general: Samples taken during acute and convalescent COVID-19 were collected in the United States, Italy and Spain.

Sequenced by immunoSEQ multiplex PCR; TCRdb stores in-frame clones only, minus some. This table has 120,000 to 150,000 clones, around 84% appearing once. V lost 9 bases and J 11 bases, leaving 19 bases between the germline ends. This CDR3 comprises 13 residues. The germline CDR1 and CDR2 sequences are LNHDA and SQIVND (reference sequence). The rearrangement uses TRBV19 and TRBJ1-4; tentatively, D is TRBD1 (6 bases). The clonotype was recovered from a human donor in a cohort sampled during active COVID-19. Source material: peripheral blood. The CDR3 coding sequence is TGTGCCAGCCTTCCGGGGGGCGCAGGGAAACTGTTTTTT. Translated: CASLPGGAGKLFF. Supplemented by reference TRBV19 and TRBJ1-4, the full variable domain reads DGGITQSPKYLFRKEGQNVTLSCEQNLNHDAMYWYRQDPGQGLRLIYYSQIVNDFQKGDIAEGYSVSREKKESFPLTVTSAQKNPTAFYLCASLPGGAGKLFFGSGTQLSVL.